These 29 T cell receptor beta chains were sequenced from one sample in a study of resident and recirculating memory T cells in vitiligo. Clones were read by immunoSEQ multiplex PCR, and TCRdb kept only the in-frame ones, dropping some. Of 70,000 to 95,000 clones in the sample, 92% were seen once. Input material: blood. These receptor sequences come from a male donor with vitiligo.

The chain recombines TRBV7-8 with TRBJ1-2, with D hard to call. The germline CDR1 and CDR2 sequences are SGHVS and FQNEAQ. The V gene lost 5 bases and the J gene lost 5 bases, with 15 bases spanning the gap. The CDR3 totals 14 residues. The chain's CDR3 is CASSLSLDKYGYTF. The CDR3 DNA reads as TGTGCCAGCAGCCTAAGTTTAGACAAATATGGCTACACCTTC.

This chain uses TRBV7-6 with TRBJ2-3, with 8 positions matching TRBD2. Germline assignment: CDR1 SGHVS and CDR2 FNYEAQ. The CDR3 runs to 15 residues. V was pared by 5 bases and J by 4 bases, with 8 bases of the junction left unmatched. The DNA for the CDR3 is TGTGCCAGCAGCCAGACGGCGGGAGGTGCAGATACGCAGTATTTT. This codes for CASSQTAGGADTQYF.

The chain couples TRBV5-5 to TRBJ2-5; 12 bases agree with TRBD2. The CDR3 totals 15 residues. V was clipped by 4 bases and J by 5 bases; unmatched bases: 6. Germline-derived CDR1 and CDR2 are SGHKS and YYEKEE (reference sequence). CDR3 loop: CASSGLAGRYETQYF. The CDR3 coding sequence is TGTGCCAGCAGCGGACTAGCGGGGCGATACGAGACCCAGTACTTC.

The chain couples TRBV7-2 to TRBJ2-7; TRBD2 matches 16 bases. This CDR3 spans 18 amino acids. Trimming removed 1 base from V and 0 bases from J; junction bases left unmatched: 3. Per the germline V gene, CDR1 is SGHTA and CDR2 is FQGNSA. The CDR3 DNA reads TGTGCCAGCAGCTTAGTTGGGACTAGCGGGGGGGCCTCCTACGAGCAGTACTTC. This codes for CASSLVGTSGGASYEQYF.

The chain carries TRBV19 and TRBJ1-2; D is possibly TRBD1 (5 bases). The CDR3 spans 16 residues. Trimming cost V 5 bases and J 4 bases, with 20 bases left between them. CDR1 and CDR2 from the germline V gene are LNHDA and SQIVND (reference sequence). The CDR3 region is CASSPRGVAFAYGYTF. CDR3 nucleotide sequence: TGTGCCAGTAGTCCACGGGGGGTTGCTTTCGCCTATGGCTACACCTTC.

CDR3 protein: CASSPFGQGAYEQYF. The CDR3 bases are TGTGCCAGCAGCCCTTTCGGACAGGGGGCCTACGAGCAGTACTTC. V usage is TRBV7-8 and J usage is TRBJ2-7, with TRBD1 matching 10 bases. This CDR3 comprises 15 residues. The junction had 6 bases not matched to a gene; V was cut back by 5 bases and J by 2 bases. Germline lookup yields CDR1 SGHVS and CDR2 FQNEAQ.

The chain combines TRBV6-4 with TRBJ2-3; TRBD2 matches at 16 bases. The CDR3 totals 19 residues. With 0 bases clipped from V and 4 bases from J, the junction kept 7 bases outside the gene matches. In germline, CDR1 is MRHNA, CDR2 SNTAGT. The CDR3 loop is CASSDSTGTSGGGSDTQYF. Here the CDR3 DNA reads TGTGCCAGCAGTGACTCGACCGGGACTAGCGGGGGGGGGTCAGATACGCAGTATTTT.

The chain is built from TRBV7-2 and TRBJ1-1; D is possibly TRBD1 (5 bases). CDR1 is SGHTA, CDR2 FQGNSA, per germline. V gave up 3 bases and J gave up 3 bases, with 8 bases separating them. The CDR3 runs to 13 residues. CDR3: CASSLGGDTEAFF. The DNA of the CDR3 is TGTGCCAGCAGCTTGGGAGGGGACACTGAAGCTTTCTTT.

J is TRBJ2-7 and V is TRBV19, with TRBD1 matching 10 bases. CDR1 and CDR2 from the germline V gene are LNHDA and SQIVND (reference sequence). The CDR3 sequence is 12 residues long. The V gene end was trimmed by 9 bases and the J gene end by 4 bases; junction bases not matched to a gene: 3. The CDR3 DNA reads as TGTGCCAGCGGGACAGGGGTGTACGAGCAGTACTTC. Protein product: CASGTGVYEQYF.

The chain is built from TRBV6-5 and TRBJ1-4; D possibly corresponds to TRBD1 (6 bases). Germline CDR1 and CDR2: MNHEY and SVGAGI. Trimming removed 7 bases at V and 6 bases at J, with 18 bases between. The CDR3 totals 15 residues. This CDR3 reads CASNFLGAKDEKLFF. As DNA, the CDR3 is TGTGCCAGCAACTTTCTGGGGGCGAAGGATGAAAAACTGTTTTTT.

The chain uses TRBV4-3 and TRBJ2-7; 10 bases match TRBD1. Germline V lookup: CDR1 LGHNA, CDR2 YSLEER. CDR3 length equals 16 residues. The ends lost 0 bases at V and 1 base at J; junction bases unmatched: 3. The CDR3 loop is CASSQDGQGVSYEQYF. Here the CDR3 DNA reads TGCGCCAGCAGCCAAGATGGACAGGGGGTTTCCTACGAGCAGTACTTC.

The chain carries TRBV6-4 and TRBJ2-6, with D perhaps matching TRBD2 (6 bases). The CDR3 length is 15 residues. Trimming pared 3 bases from V and 2 bases from J, leaving 8 bases between. The germline gives CDR1 MRHNA, CDR2 SNTAGT. Written as DNA, the CDR3 is TGTGCCAGCAGTGAGCGGGGAACTGGGGCCAACGTCCTGACTTTC. Protein sequence: CASSERGTGANVLTF.

V is TRBV4-1 and J is TRBJ2-1, with 8 bases that match TRBD2. Trimming removed 1 base from V and 14 bases from J; junction bases left unmatched: 7. The V gene's germline CDR1 is MGHRA and CDR2 YSYEKL. CDR3 length: 13 amino acids. Here the CDR3 reads CASSQAGIGGEFF. The CDR3 coding sequence is TGCGCCAGCAGCCAAGCGGGTATCGGGGGGGAGTTCTTC.

The gene calls are TRBV9 and TRBJ2-1, with D possibly being TRBD2 (6 bases). CDR1 and CDR2 (germline): SGDLS, YYNGEE. With 0 bases removed from V and 1 base from J, the gap between germline ends came to 8 bases. The CDR3 extends over 15 amino acids. CDR3 region: CASSVDGTSYNEQFF. The CDR3 DNA sequence: TGTGCCAGCAGCGTAGATGGGACTTCCTACAATGAGCAGTTCTTC.

The rearrangement joins TRBV7-9 to TRBJ1-1, with D possibly being TRBD1 (6 bases). Deletions cut 5 bases from V and 0 bases from J, with 10 bases between. From germline, CDR1 is SEHNR and CDR2 FQNEAQ (reference sequence). The CDR3 length is 14 residues. CDR3 nucleotide sequence: TGTGCCAGCAGCCAACAGGGCCTGAACACTGAAGCTTTCTTT. It is translated as CASSQQGLNTEAFF. Full variable domain (remainder filled in from reference TRBV7-9 and TRBJ1-1): DTGVSQNPRHKITKRGQNVTFRCDPISEHNRLYWYRQTLGQGPEFLTYFQNEAQLEKSRLLSDRFSAERPKGSFSTLEIQRTEQGDSAMYLCASSQQGLNTEAFFGQGTRLTVV.

The genes are TRBV5-1 and TRBJ2-7, with 7 bases aligning to TRBD2. The V gene's germline CDR1 is SGHRS and CDR2 YFSETQ. Unmatched junction bases numbered 3, after V lost 0 bases and J lost 6 bases. The CDR3 consists of 13 residues. CDR3 loop: CASSLGGRPEQYF. The CDR3 DNA is TGCGCCAGCAGCTTGGGCGGGAGACCCGAGCAGTACTTC.

The V and J genes are TRBV11-2 and TRBJ1-6; D perhaps matches TRBD1 (5 bases). V lost 3 bases, J lost 7 bases, and 19 bases lay in between. The CDR3 length is 17 residues. Germline V gene sequence: CDR1 SGHAT, CDR2 FQNNGV. This CDR3 reads CASSLGVRTRPNSPLHF. The CDR3 bases are TGTGCCAGCAGCTTGGGTGTGAGGACAAGACCCAATTCACCCCTCCACTTT. Using reference TRBV11-2 and TRBJ1-6 for the parts outside the CDR3, the full variable domain is EAGVAQSPRYKIIEKRQSVAFWCNPISGHATLYWYQQILGQGPKLLIQFQNNGVVDDSQLPKDRFSAERLKGVDSTLKIQPAKLEDSAVYLCASSLGVRTRPNSPLHFGNGTRLTVT.

The gene calls are TRBV6-6 and TRBJ2-3; D ambiguous. This CDR3 region has 12 residues. Looked up from germline, CDR1 is MNHNY and CDR2 is SVGAGI (reference sequence). Between the trimmed V and J ends, which lost 4 bases and 3 bases, there was a span of 5 bases. Here the CDR3 reads CASSFSTDTQYF. The CDR3 nucleotides read TGTGCCAGCAGTTTTTCGACAGATACGCAGTATTTT.

V is TRBV28 and J is TRBJ2-7, with D possibly TRBD2 on 6 matching bases. This CDR3 is 12 amino acids long. Germline values: CDR1 MDHEN, CDR2 SYDVKM. Deletions cut 6 bases from V and 4 bases from J, with 10 bases between. DNA of the CDR3: TGTGCCAGCAGGTGGGGGGAGTACGAGCAGTACTTC. Protein sequence: CASRWGEYEQYF.

This clone occurred once. The chain couples TRBV18 to TRBJ2-7; D unclear. Per the germline V gene, CDR1 is KGHSH and CDR2 is LQKENI. The V end was cut by 6 bases, the J end by 2 bases, with 11 bases between. This CDR3 spans 13 amino acids. CDR3 in DNA: TGTGCCAGCTCTCGATCCCAGGCCTACGAGCAGTACTTC. Translation gives CASSRSQAYEQYF.

This rearrangement joins TRBV28 to TRBJ2-7, with 9 bases aligning to TRBD1. Germline CDR1 MDHEN, CDR2 SYDVKM. V was pared by 4 bases and J by 5 bases, with 12 bases of the junction left unmatched. The CDR3 runs 16 residues. The CDR3 loop is CASSSPPGQGLNEQYF. In nucleotides, the CDR3 is TGTGCCAGCAGTTCCCCCCCGGGACAGGGTCTCAACGAGCAGTACTTC.

Only a few counts were recorded for this clone. The same CDR3 is also encoded by other DNA sequences in this sample. DNA for the CDR3: TGTGCCAGCAGCTTGCGCGGGAGGGCCTACGAGCAGTACTTC. Protein: CASSLRGRAYEQYF. This sequence joins TRBV5-4 and TRBJ2-7, with TRBD2 identical over 9 bases. V gave up 1 base and J gave up 2 bases; unmatched junction bases: 1. The CDR3 has 14 residues. From germline, CDR1 is SGHNT and CDR2 YYREEE (reference sequence).

With regard to this clone: This sample includes further DNA sequences coding for the same CDR3. The chain uses TRBV2 and TRBJ1-2, with D possibly TRBD1 on 5 matching bases. Trimming cost V 6 bases and J 5 bases, with 16 bases left between them. The germline CDR1 and CDR2 sequences are SNHLY and FYNNEI. The CDR3 is 14 amino acids. The DNA for the CDR3 is TGTGCCAGCAGGGGGCGCGGGCGGGGGTATGGCTACACCTTC. This codes for CASRGRGRGYGYTF.

V gene TRBV5-1 combines with J gene TRBJ2-3, with 13 nucleotides matching TRBD2. Germline values: CDR1 SGHRS, CDR2 YFSETQ. The junction had 3 bases not matched to a gene; V was cut back by 3 bases and J by 2 bases. This CDR3 is 16 amino acids long. DNA of the CDR3: TGCGCCAGCAGCTCCGGACTAGCGGGAGACACAGATACGCAGTATTTT. Its translation is CASSSGLAGDTDTQYF.

The rearrangement joins TRBV5-5 to TRBJ2-1; 8 bases line up with TRBD2. Trimming at V came to 7 bases and at J to 7 bases, leaving 13 bases not matched to a gene. Germline V gene lookup returns CDR1 SGHKS and CDR2 YYEKEE (reference sequence). The CDR3 extends over 15 amino acids. This CDR3 reads CASHLGTSLYNEQFF. The CDR3, as DNA: TGTGCCAGCCACCTTGGGACTAGTTTATATAATGAGCAGTTCTTC.

The chain has TRBV21-1 and TRBJ1-1. TRBV21-1 is flagged as a pseudogene. The CDR3 runs to 13 residues. The CDR3 bases are TGTGCCTCGGGGGGGCTGGGCCGGAAAGAAGCTTTCTTT. It specifies CASGGLGRKEAFF.

The chain uses TRBV10-3 and TRBJ2-3; D ambiguous. CDR1 is ENHRY, CDR2 SYGVKD, per germline. The CDR3 is 16 residues long. Trimming stripped 0 bases from V and 5 bases from J, with 15 bases between. CDR3 region: CAISESGVVMGDTQYF. The CDR3 nucleotides are TGTGCCATCAGTGAGTCCGGAGTAGTAATGGGAGATACGCAGTATTTT.

The rearrangement uses TRBV27 and TRBJ1-2; 10 bases agree with TRBD1. Germline CDR1 and CDR2: MNHEY and SMNVEV (reference sequence). Trimming at V came to 4 bases and at J to 4 bases, leaving 6 bases not matched to a gene. This CDR3 is built from 15 residues. The CDR3 protein is CASSSTGTGAYGYTF. CDR3 DNA sequence: TGTGCCAGCAGTTCCACCGGGACAGGGGCCTATGGCTACACCTTC.

This sequence joins TRBV7-2 and TRBJ1-5; D remains ambiguous. V was trimmed by 2 bases and J by 4 bases, leaving 6 bases between them. CDR1 and CDR2 from the germline V gene are SGHTA and FQGNSA. This CDR3 is built from 13 residues. CDR3 loop: CASSLSPNQPQHF. Written as DNA, the CDR3 is TGTGCCAGCAGCTTAAGCCCGAATCAGCCCCAGCATTTT. The full variable domain, in which reference TRBV7-2 and TRBJ1-5 provide the parts outside the CDR3, is GAGVSQSPSNKVTEKGKDVELRCDPISGHTALYWYRQSLGQGLEFLIYFQGNSAPDKSGLPSDRFSAERTGGSVSTLTIQRTQQEDSAVYLCASSLSPNQPQHFGDGTRLSIL.